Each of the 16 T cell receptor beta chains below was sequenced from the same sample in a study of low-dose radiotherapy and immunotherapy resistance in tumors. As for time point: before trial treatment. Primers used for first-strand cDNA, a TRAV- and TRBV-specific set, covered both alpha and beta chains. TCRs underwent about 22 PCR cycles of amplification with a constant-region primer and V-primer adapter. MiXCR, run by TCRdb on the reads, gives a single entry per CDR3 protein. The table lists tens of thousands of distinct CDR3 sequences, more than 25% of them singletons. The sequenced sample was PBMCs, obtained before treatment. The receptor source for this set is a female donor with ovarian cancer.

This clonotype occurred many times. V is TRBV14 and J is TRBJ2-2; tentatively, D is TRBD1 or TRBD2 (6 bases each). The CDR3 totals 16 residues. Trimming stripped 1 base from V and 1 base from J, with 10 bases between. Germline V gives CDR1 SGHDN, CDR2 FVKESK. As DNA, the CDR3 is TGTGCCAGCAGCCAAGCGGGGGCAGGGAACACCGGGGAGCTGTTTTTT. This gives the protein CASSQAGAGNTGELFF.

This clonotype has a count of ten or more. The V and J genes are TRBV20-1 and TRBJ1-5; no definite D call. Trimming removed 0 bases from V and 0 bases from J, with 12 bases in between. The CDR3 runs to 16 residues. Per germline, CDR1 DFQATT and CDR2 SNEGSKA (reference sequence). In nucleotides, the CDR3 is TGCAGTGCTAGAGATCCCATAATTACTAGCAATCAGCCCCAGCATTTT. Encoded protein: CSARDPIITSNQPQHF.

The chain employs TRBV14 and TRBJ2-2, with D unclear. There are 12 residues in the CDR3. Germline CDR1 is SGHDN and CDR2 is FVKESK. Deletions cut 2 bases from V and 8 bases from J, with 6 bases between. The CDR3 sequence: CASSQPLGELFF. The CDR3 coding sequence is TGTGCCAGCAGCCAACCATTAGGGGAGCTGTTTTTT. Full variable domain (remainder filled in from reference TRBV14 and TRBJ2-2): EAGVTQFPSHSVIEKGQTVTLRCDPISGHDNLYWYRRVMGKEIKFLLHFVKESKQDESGMPNNRFLAERTGGTYSTLKVQPAELEDSGVYFCASSQPLGELFFGEGSRLTVL.

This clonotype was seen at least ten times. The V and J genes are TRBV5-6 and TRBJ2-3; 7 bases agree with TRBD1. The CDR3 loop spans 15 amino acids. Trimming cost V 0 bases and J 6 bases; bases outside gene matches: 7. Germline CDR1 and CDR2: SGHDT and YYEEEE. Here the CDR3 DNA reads TGTGCCAGCAGCTTGGAAGAAGGGGGCAGGGATACGCAGTATTTT. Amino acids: CASSLEEGGRDTQYF.

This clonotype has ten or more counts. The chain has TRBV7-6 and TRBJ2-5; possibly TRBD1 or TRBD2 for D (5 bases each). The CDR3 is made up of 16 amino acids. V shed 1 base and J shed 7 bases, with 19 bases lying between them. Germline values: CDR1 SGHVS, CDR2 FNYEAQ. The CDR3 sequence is CASSLDAGRPQGTQYF. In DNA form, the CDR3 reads TGTGCCAGCAGCTTAGATGCGGGCAGACCCCAGGGGACCCAGTACTTC.

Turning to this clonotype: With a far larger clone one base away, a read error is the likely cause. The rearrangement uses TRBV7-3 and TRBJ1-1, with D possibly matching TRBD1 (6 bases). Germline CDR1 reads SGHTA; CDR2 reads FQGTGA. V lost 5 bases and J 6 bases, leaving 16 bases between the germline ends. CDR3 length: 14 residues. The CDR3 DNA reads TGTGCCAGCAGCGGAGAGGGGGGCCGGTCTGAAGCTTTCTTT. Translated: CASSGEGGRSEAFF.

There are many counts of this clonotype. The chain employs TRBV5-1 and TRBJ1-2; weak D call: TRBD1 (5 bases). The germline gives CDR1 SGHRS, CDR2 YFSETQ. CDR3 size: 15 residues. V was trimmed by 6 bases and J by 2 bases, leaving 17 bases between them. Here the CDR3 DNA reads TGCGCCAGCAAACTAACTGAGGACACCAACTATGGCTACACCTTC. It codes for CASKLTEDTNYGYTF.

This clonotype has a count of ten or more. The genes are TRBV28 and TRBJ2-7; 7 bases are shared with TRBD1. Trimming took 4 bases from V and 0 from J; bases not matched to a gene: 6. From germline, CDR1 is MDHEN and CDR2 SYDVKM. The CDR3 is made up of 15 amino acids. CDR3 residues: CASSSAGTDSYEQYF. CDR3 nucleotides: TGTGCCAGCAGTTCGGCCGGGACAGACTCCTACGAGCAGTACTTC.

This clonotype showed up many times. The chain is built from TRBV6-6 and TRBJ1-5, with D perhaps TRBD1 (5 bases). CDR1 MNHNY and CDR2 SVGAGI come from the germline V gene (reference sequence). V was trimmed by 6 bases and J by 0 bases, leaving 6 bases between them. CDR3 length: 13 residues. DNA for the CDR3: TGTGCCAGCAGCGGGACTAGCAATCAGCCCCAGCATTTT. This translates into CASSGTSNQPQHF.

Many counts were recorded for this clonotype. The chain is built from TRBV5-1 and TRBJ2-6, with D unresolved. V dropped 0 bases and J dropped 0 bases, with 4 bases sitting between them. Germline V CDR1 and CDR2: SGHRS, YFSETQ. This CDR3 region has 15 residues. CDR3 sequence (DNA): TGCGCCAGCAGCTTGGTGGTCTCTGGGGCCAACGTCCTGACTTTC. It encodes CASSLVVSGANVLTF.

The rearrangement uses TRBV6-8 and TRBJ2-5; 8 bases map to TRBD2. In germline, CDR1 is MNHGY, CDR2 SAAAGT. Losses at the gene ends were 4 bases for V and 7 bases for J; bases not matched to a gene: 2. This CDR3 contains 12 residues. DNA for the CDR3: TGTGCCAGCAGTTCACGGGGGGGGACCCAGTACTTC. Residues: CASSSRGGTQYF.

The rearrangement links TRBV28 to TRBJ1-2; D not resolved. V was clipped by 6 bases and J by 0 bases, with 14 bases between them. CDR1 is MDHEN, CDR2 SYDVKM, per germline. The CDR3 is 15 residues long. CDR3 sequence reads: CASSRRDGANYGYTF. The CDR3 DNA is TGTGCCAGCAGCCGCCGTGACGGTGCTAACTATGGCTACACCTTC.

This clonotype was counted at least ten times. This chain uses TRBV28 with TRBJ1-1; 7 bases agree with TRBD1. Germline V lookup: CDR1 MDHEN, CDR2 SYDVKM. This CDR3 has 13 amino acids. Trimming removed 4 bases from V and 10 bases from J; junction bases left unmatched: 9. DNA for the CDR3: TGTGCCAGCAGTTACCGACAGGGCGGGGGAGCTTTCTTT. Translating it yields CASSYRQGGGAFF.

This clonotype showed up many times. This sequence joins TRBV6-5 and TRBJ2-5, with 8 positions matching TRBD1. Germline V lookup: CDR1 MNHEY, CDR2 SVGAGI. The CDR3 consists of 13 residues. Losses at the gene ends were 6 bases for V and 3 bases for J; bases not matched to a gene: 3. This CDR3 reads CASRSTGEETQYF. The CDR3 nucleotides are TGTGCCAGCAGGTCGACAGGGGAAGAGACCCAGTACTTC.

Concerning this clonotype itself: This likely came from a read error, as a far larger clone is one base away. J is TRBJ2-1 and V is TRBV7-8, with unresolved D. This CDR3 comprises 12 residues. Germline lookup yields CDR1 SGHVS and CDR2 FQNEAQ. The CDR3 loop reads CARSLYPETQFF. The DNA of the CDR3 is TGTGCCAGGAGCTTATACCCCGAAACGCAGTTCTTC.

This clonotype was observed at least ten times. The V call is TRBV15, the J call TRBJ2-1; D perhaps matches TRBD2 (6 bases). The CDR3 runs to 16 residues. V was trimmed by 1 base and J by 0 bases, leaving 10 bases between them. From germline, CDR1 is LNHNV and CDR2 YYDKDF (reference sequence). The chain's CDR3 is CATSRAGGLSYNEQFF. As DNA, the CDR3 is TGTGCCACCAGCAGAGCTGGAGGGCTCTCCTACAATGAGCAGTTCTTC. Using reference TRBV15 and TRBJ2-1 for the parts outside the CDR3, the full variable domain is DAMVIQNPRYQVTQFGKPVTLSCSQTLNHNVMYWYQQKSSQAPKLLFHYYDKDFNNEADTPDNFQSRRPNTSFCFLDIRSPGLGDTAMYLCATSRAGGLSYNEQFFGPGTRLTVL.